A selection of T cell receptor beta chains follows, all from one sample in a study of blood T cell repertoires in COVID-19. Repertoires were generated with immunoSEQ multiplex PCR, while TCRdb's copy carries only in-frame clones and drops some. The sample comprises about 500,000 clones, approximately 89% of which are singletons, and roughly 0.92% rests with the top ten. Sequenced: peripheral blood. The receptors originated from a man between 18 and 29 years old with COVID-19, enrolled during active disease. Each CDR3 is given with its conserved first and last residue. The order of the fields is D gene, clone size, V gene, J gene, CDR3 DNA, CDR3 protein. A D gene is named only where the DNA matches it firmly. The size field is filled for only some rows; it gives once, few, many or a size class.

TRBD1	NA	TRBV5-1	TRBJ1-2	TGCGCCAGCGCATACTCCGGGACAGGGAGTTATGGCTACACCTTC	CASAYSGTGSYGYTF
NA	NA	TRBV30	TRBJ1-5	TGTGCCTGGAGTGAGGACAGTAGGCAGCCCCAGCATTTT	CAWSEDSRQPQHF
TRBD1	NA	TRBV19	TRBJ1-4	TGTGCCAGTAGGGACAGGGGTAATGAAAAACTGTTTTTT	CASRDRGNEKLFF
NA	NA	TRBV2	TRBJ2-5	TGTGCCAGCAGTGAATCTCTAGGGGTTGGAGAGACCCAGTACTTC	CASSESLGVGETQYF
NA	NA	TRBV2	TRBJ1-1	TGTGCCAGCAAGAAATCAGGTATGAACACTGAAGCTTTCTTT	CASKKSGMNTEAFF
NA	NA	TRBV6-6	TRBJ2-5	TGTGCCAGCAGTTACGGAGGGATTGGAGAGACCCAGTACTTC	CASSYGGIGETQYF
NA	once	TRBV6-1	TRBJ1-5	TGTGCCAGCAGTGAAGCGCTCCGACTGCACAATCAGCCCCAGCATTTT	CASSEALRLHNQPQHF
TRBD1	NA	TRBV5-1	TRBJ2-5	TGCGCCAGCAGCCTACCCCGGGACAGGAACAGGGAGAAGACCCAGTACTTC	CASSLPRDRNREKTQYF
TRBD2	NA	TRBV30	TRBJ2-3	TGTGCCTGGATTACTAGCGGAACACTTATGCAGTATTTT	CAWITSGTLMQYF
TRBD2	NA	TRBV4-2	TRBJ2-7	TGTGCCAGCAGCCAAGATGAGGCGGGGGGCTCCTACGAGCAGTACTTC	CASSQDEAGGSYEQYF
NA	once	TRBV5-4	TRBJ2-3	TGTGCCAGCAGCTCACAGGGAACTTACACAGATACGCAGTATTTT	CASSSQGTYTDTQYF
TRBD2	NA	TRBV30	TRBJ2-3	TGTGCCTGGAGTAAGGCGGGAGCCACTAGCACAGATACGCAGTATTTT	CAWSKAGATSTDTQYF
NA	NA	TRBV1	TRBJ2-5	TGCACCAGCAGCCAAGCCCGACAGCGGGCCCAAGAGACCCAGTACTTC	CTSSQARQRAQETQYF
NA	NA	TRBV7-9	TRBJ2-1	TGTGCCAGCAGCTTACTTGGCGGAGCAAACAATGAGCAGTTCTTC	CASSLLGGANNEQFF
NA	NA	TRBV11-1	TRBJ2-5	TGTGCCAGCAGTACAGGGCGAGAGACCCAGTACTTC	CASSTGRETQYF
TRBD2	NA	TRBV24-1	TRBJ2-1	TGTGCCACCAGTCGGGGGGGCGGAAATGAGCAGTTCTTC	CATSRGGGNEQFF
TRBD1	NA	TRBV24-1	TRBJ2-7	TGTGCCACCGGCCGGGACAGGGCGGGCTACGAGCAGTACTTC	CATGRDRAGYEQYF
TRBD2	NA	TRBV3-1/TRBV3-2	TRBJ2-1	TGTGCCAGCAGCCTCCCAGCGGGGAGGAATCTTGGTGAGCAGTTCTTC	CASSLPAGRNLGEQFF
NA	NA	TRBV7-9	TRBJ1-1	TGTGCCAGCAGCCCCGGGGAGAACACTGAAGCTTTCTTT	CASSPGENTEAFF
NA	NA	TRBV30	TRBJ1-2	TGTGCCTGGAGTGTACTCGGGTATGGCTACACCTTC	CAWSVLGYGYTF
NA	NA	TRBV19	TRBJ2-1	TGTGCCAGTAGTATCGGGAGAAGCTCCTACAATGAGCAGTTCTTC	CASSIGRSSYNEQFF
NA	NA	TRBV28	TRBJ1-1	TGTGCCAGCAGTTTTGTATATACTGAAGCTTTCTTT	CASSFVYTEAFF
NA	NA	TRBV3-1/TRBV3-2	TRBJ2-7	TGTGCCAGCAGCCAAGTAGTCAAAACCTACGAGCAGTACTTC	CASSQVVKTYEQYF
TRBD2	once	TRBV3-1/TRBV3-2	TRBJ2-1	TGTGCCAGCAGCCAAGATAGGACTAGCGGGCCTTACAATGAGCAGTTCTTC	CASSQDRTSGPYNEQFF
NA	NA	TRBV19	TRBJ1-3	TGTGCCAGTCTTGACAGCTCTGGAAACACCATATATTTT	CASLDSSGNTIYF
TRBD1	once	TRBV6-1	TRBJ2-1	TGTGCCAGCAGTGTGGCCGGGACAGGGCCAGTAAATGAGCAGTTCTTC	CASSVAGTGPVNEQFF
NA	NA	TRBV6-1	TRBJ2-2	TGTGCCAGCAGTGACGGGAGTAGTCTTACCGGGGAGCTGTTTTTT	CASSDGSSLTGELFF
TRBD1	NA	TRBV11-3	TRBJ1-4	TGTGCCAGCAGCTTATTTGGAACAGGGGACGGAGAAAAACTGTTTTTT	CASSLFGTGDGEKLFF
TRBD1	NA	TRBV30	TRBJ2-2	TGTGCCTGGACCGGGACAGGGGTCACCGGGGAGCTGTTTTTT	CAWTGTGVTGELFF
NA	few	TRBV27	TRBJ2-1	TGTGCCAGCGGCCCGGGTGAGCAGTTCTTC	CASGPGEQFF
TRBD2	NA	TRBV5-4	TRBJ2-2	TGTGCCAGCAGCTTCACGCGGGAGGCGGGCACCGGGGAGCTGTTTTTT	CASSFTREAGTGELFF
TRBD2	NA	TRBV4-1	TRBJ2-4	TGCGCCAGCAGCCCCAGTCTCGGAGCCGGGACTAGCGGGCCCGAAATGAGGAACATTCAGTACTTC	CASSPSLGAGTSGPEMRNIQYF
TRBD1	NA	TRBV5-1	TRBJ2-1	TGCGCCAGCAGCTTGTCCTTGCATCGGGACAGGGAATACAATGAGCAGTTCTTC	CASSLSLHRDREYNEQFF
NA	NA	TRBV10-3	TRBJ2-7	TGTGCCTCCGGGACAATGACCTACGAGCAGTACTTC	CASGTMTYEQYF
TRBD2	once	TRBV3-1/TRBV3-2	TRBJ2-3	TGTGCCAGCAGCCAAGAGAGGGGCCGGGGGGGCCATACAGATACGCAGTATTTT	CASSQERGRGGHTDTQYF
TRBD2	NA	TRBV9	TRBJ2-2	TGTGCCAGCAGCGTTATCCCTCTGGGAGGGATCACCGGGGAGCTGTTTTTT	CASSVIPLGGITGELFF
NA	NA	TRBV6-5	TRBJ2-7	TGTGCCAGCAGCCCGAGCGGGCGGGCCTACGAGCAGTACTTC	CASSPSGRAYEQYF
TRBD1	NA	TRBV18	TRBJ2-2	TGTGCCAGCTCACCACTAGGGGACAGGCGGACCGGGGAGCTGTTTTTT	CASSPLGDRRTGELFF
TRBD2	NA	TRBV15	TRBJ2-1	TGTGCCACCAGCATTTCGATTCCCCTAGCGGGAGCAGCTGAGCAGTTCTTC	CATSISIPLAGAAEQFF
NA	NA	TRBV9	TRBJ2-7	TGTGCCAGCAGCGTAGATCCCAGCGGAGCAAGAGGGCAGTACTTC	CASSVDPSGARGQYF
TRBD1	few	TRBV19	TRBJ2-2	TGTGCCAGTAGTATTTGGGACAGGAACACCGGGGAGCTGTTTTTT	CASSIWDRNTGELFF
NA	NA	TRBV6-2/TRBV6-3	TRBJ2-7	TGTGCCAGCAGTTACTCTGTCCCTGAGGTTTACGAGCAGTACTTC	CASSYSVPEVYEQYF
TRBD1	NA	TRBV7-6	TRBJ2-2	TGTGCCAGCAGCTCCAACAGGGGCACGGGGGAGCTGTTTTTT	CASSSNRGTGELFF
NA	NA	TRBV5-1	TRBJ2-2	TGCGCCAGCAGGTCCGCAGTCGCGGGGTCCGGGGAGCTGTTTTTT	CASRSAVAGSGELFF
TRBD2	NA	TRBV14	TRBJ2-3	TGTGCCAGCAGCCCCGGCTGGGGACTAGCTTCAGATACGCAGTATTTT	CASSPGWGLASDTQYF